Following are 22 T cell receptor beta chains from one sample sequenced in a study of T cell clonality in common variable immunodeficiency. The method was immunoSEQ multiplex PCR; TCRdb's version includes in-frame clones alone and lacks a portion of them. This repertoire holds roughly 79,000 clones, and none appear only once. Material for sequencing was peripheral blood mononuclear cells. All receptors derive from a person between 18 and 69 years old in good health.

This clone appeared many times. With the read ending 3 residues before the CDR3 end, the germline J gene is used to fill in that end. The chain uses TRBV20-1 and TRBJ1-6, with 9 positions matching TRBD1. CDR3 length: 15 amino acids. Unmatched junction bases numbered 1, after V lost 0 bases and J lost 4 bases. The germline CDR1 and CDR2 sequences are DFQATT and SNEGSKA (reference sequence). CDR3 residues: CSAREGTGYNSPLHF. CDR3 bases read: TGCAGTGCTAGAGAGGGGACAGGGTATAATTCACCC.

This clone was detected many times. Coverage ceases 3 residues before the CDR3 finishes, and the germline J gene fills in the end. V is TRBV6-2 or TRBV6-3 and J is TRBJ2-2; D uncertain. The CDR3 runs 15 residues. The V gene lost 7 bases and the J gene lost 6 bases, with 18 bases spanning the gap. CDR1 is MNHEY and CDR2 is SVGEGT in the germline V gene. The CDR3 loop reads CASTHMRGRAGELFF. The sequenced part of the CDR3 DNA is TGTGCCAGCACTCACATGCGAGGAAGGGCCGGGGAG.

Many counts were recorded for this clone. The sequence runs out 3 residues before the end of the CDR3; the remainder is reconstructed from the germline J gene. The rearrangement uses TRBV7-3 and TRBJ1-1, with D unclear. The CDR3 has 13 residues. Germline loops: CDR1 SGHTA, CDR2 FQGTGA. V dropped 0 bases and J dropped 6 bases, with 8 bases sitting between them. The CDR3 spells CASSLTPGAEAFF. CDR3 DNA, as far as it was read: TGTGCCAGCAGCTTAACCCCAGGCGCTGAA. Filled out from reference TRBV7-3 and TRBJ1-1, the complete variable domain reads GAGVSQTPSNKVTEKGKYVELRCDPISGHTALYWYRQSLGQGPEFLIYFQGTGAADDSGLPNDRFFAVRPEGSVSTLKIQRTERGDSAVYLCASSLTPGAEAFFGQGTRLTVV.

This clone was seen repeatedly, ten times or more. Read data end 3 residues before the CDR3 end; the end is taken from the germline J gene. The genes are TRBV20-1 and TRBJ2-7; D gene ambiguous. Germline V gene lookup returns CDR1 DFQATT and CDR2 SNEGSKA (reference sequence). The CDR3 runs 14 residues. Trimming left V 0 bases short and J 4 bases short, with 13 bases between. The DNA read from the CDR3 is TGCAGTGCTAGAGACAGACCTAGTGTATACGAG. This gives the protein CSARDRPSVYE. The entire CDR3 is CSARDRPSVYEQYF.

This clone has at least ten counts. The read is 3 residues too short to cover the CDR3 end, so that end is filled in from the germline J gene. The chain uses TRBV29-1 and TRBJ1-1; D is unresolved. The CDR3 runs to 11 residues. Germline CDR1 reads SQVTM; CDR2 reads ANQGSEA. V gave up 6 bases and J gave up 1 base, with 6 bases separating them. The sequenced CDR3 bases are TGCAGCGTGGCAAGGAACACTGAA. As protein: CSVARNTE. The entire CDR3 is CSVARNTEAFF.

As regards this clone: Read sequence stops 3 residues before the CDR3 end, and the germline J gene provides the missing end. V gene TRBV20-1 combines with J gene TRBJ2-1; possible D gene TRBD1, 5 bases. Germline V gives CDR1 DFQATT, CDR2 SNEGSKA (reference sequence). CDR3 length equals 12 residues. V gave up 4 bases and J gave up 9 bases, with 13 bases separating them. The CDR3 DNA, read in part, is TGCAGTGCTACCACAGGAGAGGTTGAG. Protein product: CSATTGEVE. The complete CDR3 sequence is CSATTGEVEQFF.

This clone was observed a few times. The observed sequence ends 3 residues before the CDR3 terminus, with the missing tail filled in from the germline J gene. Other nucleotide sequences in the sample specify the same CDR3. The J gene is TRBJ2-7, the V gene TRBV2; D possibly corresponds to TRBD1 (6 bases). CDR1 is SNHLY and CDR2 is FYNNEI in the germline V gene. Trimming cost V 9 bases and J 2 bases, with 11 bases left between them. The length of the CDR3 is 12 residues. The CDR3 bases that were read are TGTGCCAGTAGTAGGGACACCTACGAG. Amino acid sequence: CASSRDTYE. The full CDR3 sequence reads CASSRDTYEQYF. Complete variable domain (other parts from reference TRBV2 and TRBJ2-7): EPEVTQTPSHQVTQMGQEVILRCVPISNHLYFYWYRQILGQKVEFLVSFYNNEISEKSEIFDDQFSVERPDGSNFTLKIRSTKLEDSAMYFCASSRDTYEQYFGPGTRLTVT.

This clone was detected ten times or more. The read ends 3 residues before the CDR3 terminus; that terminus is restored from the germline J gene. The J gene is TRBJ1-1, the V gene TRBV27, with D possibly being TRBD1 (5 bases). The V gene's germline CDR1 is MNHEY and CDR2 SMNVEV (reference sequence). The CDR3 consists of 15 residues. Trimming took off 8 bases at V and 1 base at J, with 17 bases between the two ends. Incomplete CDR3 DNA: TGTGCCAGCGGATACACAGGCCCTGGGAACACTGAA. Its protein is CASGYTGPGNTE. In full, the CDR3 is CASGYTGPGNTEAFF.

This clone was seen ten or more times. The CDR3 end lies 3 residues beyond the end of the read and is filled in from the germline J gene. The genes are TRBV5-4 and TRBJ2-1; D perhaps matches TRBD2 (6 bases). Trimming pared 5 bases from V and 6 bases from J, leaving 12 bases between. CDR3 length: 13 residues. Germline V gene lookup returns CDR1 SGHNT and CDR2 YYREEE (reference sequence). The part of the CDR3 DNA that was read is TGTGCCAGCAGTCAGAGACTAGTCAATGAG. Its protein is CASSQRLVNE. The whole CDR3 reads CASSQRLVNEQFF.

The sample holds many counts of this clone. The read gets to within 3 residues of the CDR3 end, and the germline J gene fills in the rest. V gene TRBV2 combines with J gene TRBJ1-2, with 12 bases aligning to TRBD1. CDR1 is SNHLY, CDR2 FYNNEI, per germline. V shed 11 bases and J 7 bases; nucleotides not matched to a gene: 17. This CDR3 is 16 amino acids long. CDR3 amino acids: CAAIRDRGRIVSGYTF. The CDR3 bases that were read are TGTGCCGCAATCCGGGACAGGGGGCGGATAGTCTCTGGC. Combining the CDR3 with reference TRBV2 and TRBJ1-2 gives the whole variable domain EPEVTQTPSHQVTQMGQEVILRCVPISNHLYFYWYRQILGQKVEFLVSFYNNEISEKSEIFDDQFSVERPDGSNFTLKIRSTKLEDSAMYFCAAIRDRGRIVSGYTFGSGTRLTVV.

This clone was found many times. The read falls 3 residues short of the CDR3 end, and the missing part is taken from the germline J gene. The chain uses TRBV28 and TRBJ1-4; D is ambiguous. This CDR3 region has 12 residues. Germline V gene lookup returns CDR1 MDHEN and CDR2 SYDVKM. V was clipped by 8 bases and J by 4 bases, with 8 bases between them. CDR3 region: CASRRGNEKLFF. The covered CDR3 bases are TGTGCCAGCCGTCGGGGTAATGAAAAA.

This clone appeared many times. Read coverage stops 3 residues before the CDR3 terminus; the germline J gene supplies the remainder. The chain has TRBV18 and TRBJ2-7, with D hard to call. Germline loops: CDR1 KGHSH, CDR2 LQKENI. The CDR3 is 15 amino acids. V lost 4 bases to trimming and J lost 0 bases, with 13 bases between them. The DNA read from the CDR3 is TGTGCCAGCTCACTACAGAAACTCACCTCCTACGAG. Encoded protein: CASSLQKLTSYE. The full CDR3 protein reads CASSLQKLTSYEQYF.

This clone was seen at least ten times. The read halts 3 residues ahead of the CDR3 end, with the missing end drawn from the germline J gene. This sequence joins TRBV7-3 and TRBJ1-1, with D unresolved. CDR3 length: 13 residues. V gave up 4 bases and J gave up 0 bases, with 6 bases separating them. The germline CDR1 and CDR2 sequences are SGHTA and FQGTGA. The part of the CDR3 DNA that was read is TGTGCCAGCAGCTCCTCCTTGAACACTGAA. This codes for CASSSSLNTE. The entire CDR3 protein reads CASSSSLNTEAFF.

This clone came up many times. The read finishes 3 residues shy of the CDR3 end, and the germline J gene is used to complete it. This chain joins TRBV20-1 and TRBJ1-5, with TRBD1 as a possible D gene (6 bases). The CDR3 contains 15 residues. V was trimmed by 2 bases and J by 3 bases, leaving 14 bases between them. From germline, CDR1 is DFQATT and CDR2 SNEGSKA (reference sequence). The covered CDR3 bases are TGCAGTGCTAGAACAGGACAGAGAGTCAATCAGCCC. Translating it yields CSARTGQRVNQP. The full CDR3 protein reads CSARTGQRVNQPQHF.

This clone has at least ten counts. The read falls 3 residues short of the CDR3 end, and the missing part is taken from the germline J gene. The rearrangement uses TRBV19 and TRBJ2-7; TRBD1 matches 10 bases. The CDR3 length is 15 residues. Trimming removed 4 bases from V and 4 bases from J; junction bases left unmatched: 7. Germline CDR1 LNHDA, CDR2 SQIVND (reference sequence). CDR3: CASSTIRTGGYEQYF. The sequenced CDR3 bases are TGTGCCAGTAGTACCATTAGGACAGGGGGATACGAG.

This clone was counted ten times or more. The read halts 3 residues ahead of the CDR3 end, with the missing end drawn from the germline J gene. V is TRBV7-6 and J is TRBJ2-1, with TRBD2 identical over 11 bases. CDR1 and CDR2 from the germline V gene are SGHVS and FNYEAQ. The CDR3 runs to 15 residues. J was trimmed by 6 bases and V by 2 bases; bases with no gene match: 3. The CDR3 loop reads CASSLLAGGRNEQFF. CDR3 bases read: TGTGCCAGCAGCTTACTAGCGGGAGGACGCAATGAG.

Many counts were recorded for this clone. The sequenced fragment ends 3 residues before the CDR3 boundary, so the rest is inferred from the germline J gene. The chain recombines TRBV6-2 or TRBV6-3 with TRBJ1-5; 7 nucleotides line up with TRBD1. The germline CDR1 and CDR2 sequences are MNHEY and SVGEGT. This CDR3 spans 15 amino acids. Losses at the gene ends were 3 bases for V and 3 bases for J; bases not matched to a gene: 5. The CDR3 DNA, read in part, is TGTGCCAGCAGTTATTTGGGACAGCCCAATCAGCCC. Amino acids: CASSYLGQPNQP. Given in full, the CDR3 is CASSYLGQPNQPQHF.

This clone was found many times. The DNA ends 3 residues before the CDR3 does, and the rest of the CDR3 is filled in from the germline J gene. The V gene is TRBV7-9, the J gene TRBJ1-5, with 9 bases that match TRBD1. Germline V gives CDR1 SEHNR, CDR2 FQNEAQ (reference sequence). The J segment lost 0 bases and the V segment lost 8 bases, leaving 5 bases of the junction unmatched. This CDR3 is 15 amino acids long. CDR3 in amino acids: CASSQGAVSNQPQHF. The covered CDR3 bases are TGTGCCAGCTCACAGGGGGCGGTTAGCAATCAGCCC.

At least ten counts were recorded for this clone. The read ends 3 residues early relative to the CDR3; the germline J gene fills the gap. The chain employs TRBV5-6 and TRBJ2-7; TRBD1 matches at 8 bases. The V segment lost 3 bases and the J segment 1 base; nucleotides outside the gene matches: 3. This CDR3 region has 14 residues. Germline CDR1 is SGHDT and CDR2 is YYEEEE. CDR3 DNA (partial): TGTGCCAGCAGCTCCCGGACAGGGTCCTACGAG. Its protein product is CASSSRTGSYE. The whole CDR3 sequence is CASSSRTGSYEQYF.

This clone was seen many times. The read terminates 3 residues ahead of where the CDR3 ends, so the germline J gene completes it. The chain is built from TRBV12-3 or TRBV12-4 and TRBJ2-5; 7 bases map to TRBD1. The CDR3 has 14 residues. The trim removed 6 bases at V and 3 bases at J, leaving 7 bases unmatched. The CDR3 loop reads CASSVGQIKETQYF. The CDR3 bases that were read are TGTGCCAGCAGCGTGGGACAGATAAAAGAGACC.

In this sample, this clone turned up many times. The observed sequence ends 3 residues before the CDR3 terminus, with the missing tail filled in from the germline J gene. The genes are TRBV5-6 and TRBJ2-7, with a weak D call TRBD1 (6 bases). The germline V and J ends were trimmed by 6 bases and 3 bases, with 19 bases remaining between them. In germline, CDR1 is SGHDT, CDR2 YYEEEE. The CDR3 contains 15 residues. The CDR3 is CASTFLGTRLYEQYF. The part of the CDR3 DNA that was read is TGTGCCAGCACCTTCCTCGGGACACGTCTCTACGAG.

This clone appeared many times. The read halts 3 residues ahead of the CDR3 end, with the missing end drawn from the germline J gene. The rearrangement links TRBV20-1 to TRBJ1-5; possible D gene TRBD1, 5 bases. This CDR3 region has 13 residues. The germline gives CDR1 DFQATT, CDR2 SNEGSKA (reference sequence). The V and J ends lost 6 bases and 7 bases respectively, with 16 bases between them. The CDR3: CSAPAGYGQPQHF. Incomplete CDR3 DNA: TGCAGTGCCCCGGCAGGGTACGGACAGCCC.